This T cell receptor beta chain appears in the sequencing data of a study of cytomegalovirus exposure and HLA in healthy donors (dated 2017 in TCRdb). For the study in its entirety: In an earlier analysis of 450 to 750 of the donors, less than 350 Gb of sequence data and some 100 million unique TCR beta sequences from some 170 million T cells were reported. An early release covering roughly 640 HLA-typed donors comprised about 300 gigabases of sequencing data and some 79 million unique TCR sequences. Among the roughly 400 genotyped donors, approximately 82% belonged to the genetic ancestry cluster associated with self-reported Caucasian donors. The study aimed to test whether cataloging public T cell receptors could reveal signatures of past pathogen exposure. The study used immunosequencing to profile the T cell repertoires of several hundred subjects and linked those repertoires to cytomegalovirus serostatus. A separate validation cohort of approximately 130 different subjects was used in addition to the roughly 670-subject first cohort. High-throughput TCR immunosequencing, statistical association of individual TCRs with disease status, and machine learning were combined to predict cytomegalovirus infection status. A later analysis re-examined previously published TCR beta repertoires from more than 550 donors and added high-resolution HLA genotyping to investigate patterns of TCR occurrence. Rather than drawing on any new phenotypic data, the later analysis identified candidate immune exposures from TCR beta sequences and the way those sequences occurred across donors. An earlier analysis of some 500 of the donors used high-throughput TCR beta sequencing to judge whether each TCR beta V gene segment behaved as functional or pseudogenic. Donor age, sex, ethnicity and CMV serostatus were compiled together with the repertoire data. Genome-wide SNP genotypes for about 65% of the 666 donors were used in a later genetic analysis, which treated that subset as a discovery cohort. Every repertoire in the discovery cohort had been generated on one and the same sequencing platform. Class I and class II HLA loci were covered by the typing at four-digit resolution. The number of donors typed differed by locus, with about 629-640 for A, B, C, DRB1 and DQB1, 522 for DQA1, over 600 for DPA1, and around 450 for DPB1. Several DR-DQ haplotypes were handled as single units for association and clustering, since linkage in the cohort was strong. Across about 380 genotyped donors of the cohort, an average of roughly 250,000 unique TCR beta nucleotide sequences per donor were sequenced, and 15% to 20% of those sequences were non-productive. What the authors observed across the whole study: The cohort was sequenced for TCR beta chains only, and without alpha or paired-chain data the features that could be detected were limited. Compared with equally common non-associated chains, HLA-associated TCR beta chains in a later analysis were more clonally expanded and had lower generation probabilities. Linkage disequilibrium might explain the correlated functional status among segregating V segments, but an unknown experimental factor could not be excluded. A later analysis found that most CMV-associated TCR beta chains appeared HLA-restricted, with HLA associations seemingly driven largely by CMV exposure. In a later analysis, the rate of TCR association differed among HLA loci, with DRB1 alleles having the most associated TCRs and HLA-C alleles having the fewest. Most TCR sequences were seen in very few donors, while some public TCRs were found in many individuals. The earlier analysis of about 600 of the donors excluded roughly 17 rarely observed V segments, including chromosome 9 orphons, because counts were too low. Presence/absence analyses assumed roughly uniform sequencing depth across donors, an assumption that may not hold. A later genetic analysis associated a missense DCLRE1C variant with V-gene and J-gene trimming of TCR beta chains, and an independent cohort replicated the association. According to a later genetic analysis, donors in an Asian-associated ancestry cluster had fewer N-insertions in productive TCRs than the roughly 700-donor mean. In an earlier analysis of approximately 590 of the donors, most TCR beta V segments appeared in productive rearrangements about 87% or about 30% of the time, broadly matching IMGT annotations. Cytomegalovirus status was reported to be diagnosed by the classifier with high specificity and sensitivity in both the original and validation cohorts. The authors suggested that the approach could potentially be generalized to other disease states and immunological phenotypes. Specific HLA alleles were associated with 15,000 to 20,000 TCR beta sequences at a false discovery rate of 0.05 in a later analysis. A few of the identified cytomegalovirus-associated TCR beta chains were confirmed in vitro to be specific for cytomegalovirus antigens. Several of the top co-occurrence clusters appeared to be linked to parvovirus B19, influenza, CMV and Epstein-Barr virus, according to a later analysis. The study listed around 160 TCR beta chains as associated with cytomegalovirus. HLA typing was unavailable for some donors at each locus, so association tests used only the typed subset. Assigning TCR associations to individual alleles was difficult when HLA alleles, especially DR and DQ, strongly co-occurred. A cluster of highly shared sequence variants was judged likely to be a technical artifact of the sequencing pipeline. A further reported finding was that TCR beta sequences accurately predicted the HLA-A and HLA-B alleles for most subjects in the first cohort. Immune exposure information for the cohort was limited to CMV serostatus.

The cohort consisted of hundreds of healthy bone marrow donors. All cohort members were sampled while nominally healthy, although unrecorded immune exposures were likely present. The donor tested CMV seronegative, placing the donor among the 350 or so seronegative members of the cohort. A peripheral blood sample was provided by each donor, and peripheral blood mononuclear cells were used for TCR beta sequencing. Genomic DNA extraction from the blood cell samples was performed with the Qiagen DNeasy Blood Extraction Kit. As for this clone: The antigen it recognizes is unknown. Nothing much larger sits one base from this clone, and base qualities are not available.

The library relied on the immunoSEQ multiplex PCR assay. For the multiplex PCR, a mixture combining 60 forward primers for TCR Vbeta segments and 13 reverse primers for TCR Jbeta segments was used. The CDR3 region of rearranged TCR beta genes was amplified from genomic DNA with a multiplex PCR assay. The Illumina HiSeq System was used to sequence the amplified TCR beta libraries as 87-base-pair reads. The authors' pipeline ran thus. Across the 670 or so repertoires, a later analysis counted roughly 77 million unique TCR beta chains, about 10 million of which were shared by at least two donors. Raw reads were error-corrected and collapsed into unique sequences by a nearest-neighbor algorithm in which closely related sequences were merged to remove PCR and sequencing errors. V, D and J gene segments were assigned by aligning CDR3 sequences to IMGT reference sequences. For a sequence to be retained, a match of at least six nucleotides was required to both a V gene segment and a J gene segment. A rearrangement counted as productive if the CDR3 had no stop codons and remained in frame with V and J, and every other rearrangement counted as non-productive. Following IMGT convention, CDR3 was defined as the stretch from the second conserved V-encoded cysteine to the conserved J-encoded phenylalanine. The earlier analysis of 587 of the donors excluded sequences that lacked an unambiguous match to a single V gene segment. In an earlier analysis of 587 of the donors, V segments were called functional above 56.7% productive rearrangements and were called segregating when the between-donor standard deviation exceeded 5%. To diagnose cytomegalovirus status from the catalog of TCR beta chain sequences, a statistical classification framework was built. In a later analysis, V and J genes were assigned by comparing TCR nucleotide sequences against IMGT/GENE-DB human TR gene sequences. In a later analysis, CDR3 sequences and most-parsimonious VDJ recombination scenarios were assigned using the TCRdist pipeline. In a later analysis, every TCR beta chain was defined by the combination of its CDR3 amino acid sequence and its V-gene family, and reads without a unique V-gene family were dropped. As a way to deal with suspected cross-contamination and a sequencing artifact, a later analysis dropped hundreds of nucleotide sequences that were highly shared and had low generation probability. A later analysis calculated a clonal expansion index for each public chain from normalized within-repertoire ranks of inferred template counts. Generation probabilities in a later analysis came from a VDJ recombination model fitted to out-of-frame rearrangements, and those results were checked against IGoR. A later analysis scored TCR-TCR, TCR-HLA and TCR-CMV co-occurrence with hypergeometric tests, applying a repertoire-size bias correction to TCR pairs. A later analysis estimated false discovery rates by permuting HLA or CMV assignments 20 times. In a later analysis, co-occurring TCRs were grouped using DBSCAN, with TCRdist sequence similarity added in when clustering inside HLA-allele-positive subsets. Repertoires with fewer than 30,000 or more than 120,000 public chains, plus five repertoires with anomalous nucleotide sharing, were excluded from co-occurrence clustering. As stored in TCRdb, this immuneACCESS dataset retains in-frame rearrangements with V and J assigned. A fraction of the clones does not appear; measured against another copy, unresolved V genes explain less than half of the discrepancy, and the remainder lacks a known reason. The D gene and trimming were derived from the DNA, and the V and J assignments and clone size from that table. The sample table shows roughly 150,000 clones, and nearly 80% are seen once. The ten most abundant clones make up approximately 2.1% of the sample.

The sample taken for sequencing was PBMCs. This clonotype was obtained from a man aged 25-45 years in good health and CMV-seronegative.

The sequenced DNA: TGTGCCAGCAGTCCCATGGACAGGGTACCTTTTGGTGAAGCTTTCTTT. The resulting protein is CASSPMDRVPFGEAFF. Here the chain combines TRBV27 and TRBJ1-1; TRBD1 agrees with 8 junctional bases. CDR1 and CDR2 were assigned from the germline V gene (reference sequence) as MNHEY and SMNVEV. Trimming takes 5 bases off V and 7 bases off J; junction bases not matched to a gene: 15. The CDR3 goes from the cysteine to the phenylalanine over 16 residues. Only the CDR3 portion is preserved as DNA: 48 bases, with reading frame beginning at the first base.